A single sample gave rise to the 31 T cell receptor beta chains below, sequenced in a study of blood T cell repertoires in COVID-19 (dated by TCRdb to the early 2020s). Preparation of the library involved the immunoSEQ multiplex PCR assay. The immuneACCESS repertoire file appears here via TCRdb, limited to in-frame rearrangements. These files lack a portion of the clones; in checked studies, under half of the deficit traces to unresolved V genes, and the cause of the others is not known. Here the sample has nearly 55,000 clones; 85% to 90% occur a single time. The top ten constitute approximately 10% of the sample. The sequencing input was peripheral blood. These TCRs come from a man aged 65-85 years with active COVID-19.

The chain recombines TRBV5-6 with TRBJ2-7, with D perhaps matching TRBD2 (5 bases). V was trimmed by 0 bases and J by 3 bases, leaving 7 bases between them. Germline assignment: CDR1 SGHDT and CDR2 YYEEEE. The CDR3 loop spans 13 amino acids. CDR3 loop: CASSLGRVYEQYF. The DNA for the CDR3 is TGTGCCAGCAGCTTGGGGCGGGTCTACGAGCAGTACTTC.

CDR3 sequence: CASSYSGKGSNQPQHF. In DNA, the CDR3 is TGTGCCAGCAGTTACAGCGGGAAGGGCAGCAATCAGCCCCAGCATTTT. The genes are TRBV6-5 and TRBJ1-5; the D is unclear. Germline V CDR1 and CDR2: MNHEY, SVGAGI. The CDR3 is 16 amino acids. V was shortened by 2 bases and J by 1 base, with 12 bases between the two germline ends.

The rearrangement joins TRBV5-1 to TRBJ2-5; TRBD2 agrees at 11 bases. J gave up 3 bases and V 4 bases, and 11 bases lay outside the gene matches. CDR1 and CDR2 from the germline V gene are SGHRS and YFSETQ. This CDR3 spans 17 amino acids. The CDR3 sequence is CASSPLLAGGGKETQYF. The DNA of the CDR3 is TGCGCCAGCAGCCCCCTTCTAGCGGGGGGAGGAAAAGAGACCCAGTACTTC. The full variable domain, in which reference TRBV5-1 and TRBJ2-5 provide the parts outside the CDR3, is KAGVTQTPRYLIKTRGQQVTLSCSPISGHRSVSWYQQTPGQGLQFLFEYFSETQRNKGNFPGRFSGRQFSNSRSEMNVSTLELGDSALYLCASSPLLAGGGKETQYFGPGTRLLVL.

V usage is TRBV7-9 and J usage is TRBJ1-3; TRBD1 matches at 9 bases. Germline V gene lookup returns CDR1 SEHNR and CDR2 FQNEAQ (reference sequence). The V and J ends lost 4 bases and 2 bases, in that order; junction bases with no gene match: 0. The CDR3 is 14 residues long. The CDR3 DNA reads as TGTGCCAGCAGCTGGACAGGGGCTGGAAACACCATATATTTT. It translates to CASSWTGAGNTIYF.

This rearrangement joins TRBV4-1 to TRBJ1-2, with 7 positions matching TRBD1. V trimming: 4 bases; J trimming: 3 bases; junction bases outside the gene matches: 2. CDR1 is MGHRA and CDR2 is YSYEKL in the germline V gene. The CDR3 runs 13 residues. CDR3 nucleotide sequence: TGCGCCAGCAGCCGGGACAGAGACTATGGCTACACCTTC. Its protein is CASSRDRDYGYTF.

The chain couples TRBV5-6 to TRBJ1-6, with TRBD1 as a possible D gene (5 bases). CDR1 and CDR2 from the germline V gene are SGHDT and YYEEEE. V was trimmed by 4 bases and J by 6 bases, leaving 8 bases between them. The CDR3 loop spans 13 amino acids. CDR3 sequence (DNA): TGTGCCAGCAGCGGGCAGGGTAATTCACCCCTCCACTTT. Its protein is CASSGQGNSPLHF.

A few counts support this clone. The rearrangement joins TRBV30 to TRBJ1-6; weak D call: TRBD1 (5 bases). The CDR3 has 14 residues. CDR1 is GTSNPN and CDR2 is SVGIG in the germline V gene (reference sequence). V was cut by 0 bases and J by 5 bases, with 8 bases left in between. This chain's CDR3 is CAWSVGQHNSPLHF. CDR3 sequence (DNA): TGTGCCTGGAGTGTGGGGCAGCATAATTCACCCCTCCACTTT.

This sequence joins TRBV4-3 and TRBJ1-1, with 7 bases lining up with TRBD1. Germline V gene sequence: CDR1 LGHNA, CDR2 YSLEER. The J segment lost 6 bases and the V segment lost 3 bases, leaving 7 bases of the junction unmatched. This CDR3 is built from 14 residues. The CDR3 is CASSQMTGLAEAFF. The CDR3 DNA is TGCGCCAGCAGCCAGATGACAGGGTTGGCTGAAGCTTTCTTT.

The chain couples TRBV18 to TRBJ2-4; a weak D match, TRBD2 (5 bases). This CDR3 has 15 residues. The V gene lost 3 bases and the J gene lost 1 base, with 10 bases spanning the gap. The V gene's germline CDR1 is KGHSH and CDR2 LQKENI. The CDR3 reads CASSPAGQAKNIQYF. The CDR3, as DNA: TGTGCCAGCTCACCGGCGGGTCAGGCCAAAAACATTCAGTACTTC.

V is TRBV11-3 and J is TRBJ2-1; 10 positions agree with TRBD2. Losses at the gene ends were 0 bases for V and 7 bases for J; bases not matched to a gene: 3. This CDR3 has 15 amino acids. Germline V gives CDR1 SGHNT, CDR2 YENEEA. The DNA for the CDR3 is TGTGCCAGCAGCTTAGAGCTAGCGGGGGTGAATGAGCAGTTCTTC. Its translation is CASSLELAGVNEQFF.

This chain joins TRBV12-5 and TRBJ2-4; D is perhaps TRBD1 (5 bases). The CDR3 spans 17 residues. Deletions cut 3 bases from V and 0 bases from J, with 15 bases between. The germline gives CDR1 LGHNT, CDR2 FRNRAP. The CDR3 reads CASGFETELLAKNIQYF. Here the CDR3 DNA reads TGTGCTAGTGGTTTCGAGACAGAATTACTAGCCAAAAACATTCAGTACTTC.

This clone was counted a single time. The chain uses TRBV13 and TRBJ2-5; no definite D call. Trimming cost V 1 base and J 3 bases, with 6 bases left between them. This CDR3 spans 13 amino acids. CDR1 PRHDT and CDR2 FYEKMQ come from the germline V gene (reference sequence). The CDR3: CASSLVPKETQYF. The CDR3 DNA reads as TGTGCCAGCAGCTTAGTTCCAAAAGAGACCCAGTACTTC. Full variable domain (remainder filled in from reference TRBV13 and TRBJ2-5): AAGVIQSPRHLIKEKRETATLKCYPIPRHDTVYWYQQGPGQDPQFLISFYEKMQSDKGSIPDRFSAQQFSDYHSELNMSSLELGDSALYFCASSLVPKETQYFGPGTRLLVL.

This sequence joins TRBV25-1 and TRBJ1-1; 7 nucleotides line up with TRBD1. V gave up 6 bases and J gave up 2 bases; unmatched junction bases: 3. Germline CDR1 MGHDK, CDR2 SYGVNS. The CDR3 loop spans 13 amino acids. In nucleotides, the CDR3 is TGTGCCAGCAGAGACAGGGTAAACACTGAAGCTTTCTTT. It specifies CASRDRVNTEAFF.

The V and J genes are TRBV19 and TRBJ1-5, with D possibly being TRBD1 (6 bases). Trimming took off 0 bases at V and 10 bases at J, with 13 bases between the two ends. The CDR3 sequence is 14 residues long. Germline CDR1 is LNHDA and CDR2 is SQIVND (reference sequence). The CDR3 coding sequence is TGTGCCAGTAGTATAGAGACAGGCGAGAGTCCCCAGCATTTT. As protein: CASSIETGESPQHF.

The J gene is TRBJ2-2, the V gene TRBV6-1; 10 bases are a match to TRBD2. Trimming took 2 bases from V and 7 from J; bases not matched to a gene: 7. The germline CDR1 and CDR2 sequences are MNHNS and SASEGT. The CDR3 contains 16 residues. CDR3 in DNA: TGTGCCAGCAGTGAAATCTCGCTAGCGGGGGTCGGGGAGCTGTTTTTT. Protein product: CASSEISLAGVGELFF.

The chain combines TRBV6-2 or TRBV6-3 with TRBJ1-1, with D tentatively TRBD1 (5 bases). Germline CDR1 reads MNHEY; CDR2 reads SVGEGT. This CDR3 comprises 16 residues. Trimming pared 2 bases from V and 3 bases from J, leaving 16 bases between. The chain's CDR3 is CASSYPRGGADTEAFF. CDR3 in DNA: TGTGCCAGCAGTTACCCGCGAGGTGGGGCCGACACTGAAGCTTTCTTT.

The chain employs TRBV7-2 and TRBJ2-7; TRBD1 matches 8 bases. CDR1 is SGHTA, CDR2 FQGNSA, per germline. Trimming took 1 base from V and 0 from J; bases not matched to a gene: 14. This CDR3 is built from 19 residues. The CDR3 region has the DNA TGTGCCAGCAGCTTAGTTCCGAGGTCGGCGACAGGGGTCTCCTACGAGCAGTACTTC. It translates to CASSLVPRSATGVSYEQYF.

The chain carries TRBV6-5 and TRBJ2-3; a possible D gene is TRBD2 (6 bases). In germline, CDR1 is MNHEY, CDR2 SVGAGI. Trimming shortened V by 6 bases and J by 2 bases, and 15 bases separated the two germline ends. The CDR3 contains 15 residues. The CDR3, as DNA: TGTGCCAGCAGGCAGCGCGGGGTTTTCACAGATACGCAGTATTTT. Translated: CASRQRGVFTDTQYF.

CDR3 nucleotides: TGCGCCAGCAGCCATCGCCCCGGGGGGACGAACACCGGGGAGCTGTTTTTT. This translates into CASSHRPGGTNTGELFF. This chain connects TRBV5-1 to TRBJ2-2; 7 positions agree with TRBD2. Germline V gene data show CDR1 as SGHRS and CDR2 as YFSETQ. V gave up 4 bases and J gave up 0 bases; unmatched junction bases: 9. The CDR3 has 17 residues. The full variable domain, with the rest looked up from reference TRBV5-1 and TRBJ2-2, is KAGVTQTPRYLIKTRGQQVTLSCSPISGHRSVSWYQQTPGQGLQFLFEYFSETQRNKGNFPGRFSGRQFSNSRSEMNVSTLELGDSALYLCASSHRPGGTNTGELFFGEGSRLTVL.

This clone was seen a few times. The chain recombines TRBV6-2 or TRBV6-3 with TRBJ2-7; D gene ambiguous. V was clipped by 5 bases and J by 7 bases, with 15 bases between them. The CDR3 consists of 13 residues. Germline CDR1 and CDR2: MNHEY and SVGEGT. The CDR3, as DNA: TGTGCCAGCAGTCGGAACTACGGTCGGGAGCAGTACTTC. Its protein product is CASSRNYGREQYF.

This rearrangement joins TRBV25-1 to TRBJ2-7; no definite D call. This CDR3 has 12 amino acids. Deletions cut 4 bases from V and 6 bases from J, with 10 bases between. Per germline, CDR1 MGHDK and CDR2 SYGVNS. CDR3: CASSGLALEQYF. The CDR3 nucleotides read TGTGCCAGCAGTGGTTTAGCACTCGAGCAGTACTTC.

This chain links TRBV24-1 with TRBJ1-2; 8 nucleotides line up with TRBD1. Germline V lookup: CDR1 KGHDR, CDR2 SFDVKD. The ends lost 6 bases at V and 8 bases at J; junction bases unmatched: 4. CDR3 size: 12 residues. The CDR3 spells CATSTGGGGYTF. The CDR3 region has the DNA TGTGCCACCAGTACAGGGGGAGGGGGCTACACCTTC.

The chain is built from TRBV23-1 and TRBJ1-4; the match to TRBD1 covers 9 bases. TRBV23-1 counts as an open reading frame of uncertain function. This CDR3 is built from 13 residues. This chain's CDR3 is CAGGGQGNEKLFF. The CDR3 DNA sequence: TGCGCAGGGGGGGGACAGGGAAATGAAAAACTGTTTTTT.

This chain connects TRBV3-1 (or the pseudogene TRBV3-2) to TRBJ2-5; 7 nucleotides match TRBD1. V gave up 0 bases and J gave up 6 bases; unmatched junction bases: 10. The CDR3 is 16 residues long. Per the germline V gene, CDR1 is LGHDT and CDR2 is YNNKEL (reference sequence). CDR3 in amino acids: CASSQDFQGELKTQYF. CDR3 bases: TGTGCCAGCAGCCAAGATTTCCAGGGGGAGTTAAAGACCCAGTACTTC.

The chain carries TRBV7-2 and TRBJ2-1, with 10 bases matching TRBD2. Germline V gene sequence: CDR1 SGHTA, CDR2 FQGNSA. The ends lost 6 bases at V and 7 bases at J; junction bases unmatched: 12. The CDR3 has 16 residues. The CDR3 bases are TGTGCCAGCAGATCAGTGGGAGCGGGGGGGCCGAATGAGCAGTTCTTC. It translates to CASRSVGAGGPNEQFF. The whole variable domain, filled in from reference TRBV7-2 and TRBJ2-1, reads GAGVSQSPSNKVTEKGKDVELRCDPISGHTALYWYRQSLGQGLEFLIYFQGNSAPDKSGLPSDRFSAERTGGSVSTLTIQRTQQEDSAVYLCASRSVGAGGPNEQFFGPGTRLTVL.

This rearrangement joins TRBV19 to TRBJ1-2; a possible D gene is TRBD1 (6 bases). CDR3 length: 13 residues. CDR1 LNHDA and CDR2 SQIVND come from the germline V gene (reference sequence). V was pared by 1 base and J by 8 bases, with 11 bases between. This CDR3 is CASSIVPQGGYTF. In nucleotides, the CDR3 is TGTGCCAGTAGTATAGTCCCGCAGGGGGGCTACACCTTC.

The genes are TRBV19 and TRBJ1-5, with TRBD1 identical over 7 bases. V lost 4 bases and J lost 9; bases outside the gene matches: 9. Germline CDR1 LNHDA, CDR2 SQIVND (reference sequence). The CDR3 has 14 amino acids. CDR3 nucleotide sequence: TGTGCCAGTAGTACCGGACAGGCCCCTTGGCCCCAGCATTTT. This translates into CASSTGQAPWPQHF.

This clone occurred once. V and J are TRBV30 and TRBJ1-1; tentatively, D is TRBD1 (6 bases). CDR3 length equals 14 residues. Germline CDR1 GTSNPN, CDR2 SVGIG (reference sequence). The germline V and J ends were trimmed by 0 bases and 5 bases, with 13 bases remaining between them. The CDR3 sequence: CAWSVVQGGTEAFF. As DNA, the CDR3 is TGTGCCTGGAGTGTAGTACAGGGTGGAACTGAAGCTTTCTTT.

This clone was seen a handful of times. The CDR3 nucleotides are TGTGCCATCAGTGTTACTAGCGGGGGGATCAATGAGCAGTTCTTC. Protein: CAISVTSGGINEQFF. The chain joins TRBV10-3 to TRBJ2-1, with TRBD2 matching over 12 bases. The CDR3 loop spans 15 amino acids. Germline CDR1 reads ENHRY; CDR2 reads SYGVKD. V lost 4 bases, J lost 6 bases, and 4 bases stayed unmatched.

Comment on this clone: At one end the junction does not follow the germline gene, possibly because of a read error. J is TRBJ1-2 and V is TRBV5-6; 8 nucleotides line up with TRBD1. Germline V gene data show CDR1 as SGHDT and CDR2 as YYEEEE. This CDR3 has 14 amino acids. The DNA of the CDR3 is TGTGCCAGCAGCCGGACAGGGATAGACTATGACTACACCTTC. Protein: CASSRTGIDYDYTF.

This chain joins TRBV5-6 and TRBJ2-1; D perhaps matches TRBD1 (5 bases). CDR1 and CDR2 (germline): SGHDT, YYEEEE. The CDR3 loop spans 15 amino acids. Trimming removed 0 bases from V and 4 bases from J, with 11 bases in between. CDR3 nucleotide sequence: TGTGCCAGCAGCTTGGGCCAGGGTGGATACAATGAGCAGTTCTTC. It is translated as CASSLGQGGYNEQFF.